Listed here are 28 T cell receptor beta chains from one sample, sequenced in a study of T cells after yellow fever vaccination (dated by TCRdb to the late 2010s). The library was obtained by 5' RACE. Data came from an Illumina HiSeq 2500. TCRdb took the public reads, trimmed them with fastp at Q25, ran MiXCR for clone calling and kept in-frame beta chains. Each entry merges the rows of one CDR3 protein and shows their most common DNA and genes. The sample profile shows 550,000 to 750,000 distinct CDR3 sequences; about 14% of them were found once. In total, the top ten clones hold more than 13% of the sample. The treatment or condition label, read with the paper, signifies: live attenuated yellow fever vaccine strain. The sample here was PBMCs, taken on the day of the yellow fever booster vaccination. The receptors come from a man in his thirties or forties who received the YFV17D yellow fever vaccine.

J is TRBJ2-1 and V is TRBV20-1; 7 nucleotides line up with TRBD2. The V segment lost 3 bases and the J segment 10 bases; nucleotides outside the gene matches: 9. The CDR3 is 13 residues long. Germline V gives CDR1 DFQATT, CDR2 SNEGSKA (reference sequence). In nucleotides, the CDR3 is TGCAGTGCTAGGAGGGAGGCCGGGGGGGAGCAGTTCTTC. Amino acids: CSARREAGGEQFF.

This clonotype showed up just a few times. The V gene is TRBV18, the J gene TRBJ1-4; D is undetermined. CDR1 is KGHSH and CDR2 is LQKENI in the germline V gene. This CDR3 contains 15 residues. V was trimmed by 1 base and J by 4 bases, leaving 10 bases between them. The CDR3 loop reads CASSPRQANNEKLFF. DNA for the CDR3: TGTGCCAGCTCACCACGTCAGGCAAATAATGAAAAACTGTTTTTT.

Of note for this clonotype: The junction departs from germline at one end; a sequencing error may be responsible. This rearrangement joins TRBV7-2 to TRBJ2-3; 10 bases match TRBD2. The germline V gene has CDR1 SGHTA and CDR2 FQGNSA. The CDR3 is 17 residues long. In DNA, the CDR3 is TGTGCCAGCAGTTTAGGCCCACTAGCGGGACACACAGATACGCAGTATTTT. Its protein product is CASSLGPLAGHTDTQYF.

This clonotype was counted between two and nine times. The chain employs TRBV29-1 and TRBJ2-1, with D uncertain. This CDR3 has 12 amino acids. Trimming pared 4 bases from V and 7 bases from J, leaving 11 bases between. Germline V CDR1 and CDR2: SQVTM, ANQGSEA. CDR3 DNA: TGCAGCGTTGTGCAGGTCCGAAATGAGCAGTTCTTC. Its translation is CSVVQVRNEQFF.

The chain combines TRBV3-1 with TRBJ2-3; tentatively, D is TRBD2 (5 bases). The CDR3 covers 14 residues. V lost 0 bases and J 6 bases, leaving 10 bases between the germline ends. Germline V CDR1 and CDR2: LGHDT, YNNKEL (reference sequence). CDR3 region: CASSQESGPDTQYF. The CDR3, as DNA: TGTGCCAGCAGCCAAGAAAGCGGCCCTGATACGCAGTATTTT.

The chain recombines TRBV7-9 with TRBJ1-4; no reliable D call. Trimming cost V 5 bases and J 4 bases, with 11 bases left between them. The CDR3 runs to 14 residues. Germline assignment: CDR1 SEHNR and CDR2 FQNEAQ (reference sequence). The CDR3 loop reads CASSRGGNNEKLFF. The CDR3 DNA reads TGTGCCAGCAGCCGGGGAGGGAATAATGAAAAACTGTTTTTT.

A few counts support this clonotype. The chain couples TRBV11-2 to TRBJ2-1; D is tentatively TRBD1 or TRBD2 (5 bases each). The germline V gene encodes CDR1 SGHAT and CDR2 FQNNGV. The V and J ends lost 4 bases and 4 bases respectively, with 14 bases between them. The CDR3 is made up of 15 amino acids. CDR3 DNA: TGTGCCAGCAGCTCCGGGACGCCAGCATACAATGAGCAGTTCTTC. Protein sequence: CASSSGTPAYNEQFF.

The CDR3: CASSLAGSPGLLEQYF. DNA of the CDR3: TGTGCCAGCAGCTTAGCGGGGTCGCCGGGGCTCTTAGAGCAGTACTTC. This rearrangement joins TRBV7-9 to TRBJ2-7; D may correspond to TRBD1 or TRBD2 (5 bases each). The V gene's germline CDR1 is SEHNR and CDR2 FQNEAQ (reference sequence). The CDR3 runs 16 residues. V gave up 0 bases and J gave up 7 bases, with 19 bases separating them.

The rearrangement uses TRBV14 and TRBJ2-4; 8 positions agree with TRBD2. V trimming: 6 bases; J trimming: 9 bases; junction bases outside the gene matches: 7. Germline values: CDR1 SGHDN, CDR2 FVKESK. CDR3 size: 13 residues. CDR3 sequence (DNA): TGTGCCAGCAGAGAGAGCGGGAGCTCCATTCAGTACTTC. Encoded protein: CASRESGSSIQYF.

The chain recombines TRBV7-2 with TRBJ2-6; TRBD1 is a possible D gene (6 bases). CDR1 is SGHTA, CDR2 FQGNSA, per germline. The CDR3 is made up of 15 amino acids. Trimming left V 3 bases short and J 3 bases short, with 9 bases between. The chain's CDR3 is CASSFLRGGANVLTF. The CDR3 DNA follows: TGTGCCAGCAGCTTCCTCAGGGGTGGGGCCAACGTCCTGACTTTC. Combining the CDR3 with reference TRBV7-2 and TRBJ2-6 gives the whole variable domain GAGVSQSPSNKVTEKGKDVELRCDPISGHTALYWYRQSLGQGLEFLIYFQGNSAPDKSGLPSDRFSAERTGGSVSTLTIQRTQQEDSAVYLCASSFLRGGANVLTFGAGSRLTVL.

This chain connects TRBV20-1 to TRBJ2-3; 9 bases map to TRBD2. The CDR3 totals 13 residues. Germline CDR1 and CDR2: DFQATT and SNEGSKA (reference sequence). CDR3 sequence (DNA): TGCAGCCATGATAGCGGGAGCGCAGATACGCAGTATTTT. It specifies CSHDSGSADTQYF.

V and J are TRBV4-3 and TRBJ2-1, with 14 bases fitting TRBD2. The CDR3 loop spans 17 amino acids. Germline loops: CDR1 LGHNA, CDR2 YSLEER. The V segment lost 3 bases and the J segment 9 bases; nucleotides outside the gene matches: 10. CDR3 loop: CASSQLTGTSGSGEQFF. The CDR3, as DNA: TGCGCCAGCAGCCAGCTCACCGGGACTAGCGGGAGTGGTGAGCAGTTCTTC.

This sequence joins TRBV29-1 and TRBJ2-1; D is tentatively TRBD1 or TRBD2 (5 bases each). Germline V gene sequence: CDR1 SQVTM, CDR2 ANQGSEA. The germline V and J ends were trimmed by 7 bases and 7 bases, with 14 bases remaining between them. The CDR3 has 12 amino acids. This CDR3 is CSALTEGNEQFF. The CDR3 nucleotides are TGCAGCGCACTTACCGAGGGGAATGAGCAGTTCTTC.

The genes are TRBV19 and TRBJ2-1; TRBD2 matches at 12 bases. V dropped 6 bases and J dropped 7; count of bases not matched to a gene: 7. Germline V gene lookup returns CDR1 LNHDA and CDR2 SQIVND (reference sequence). The CDR3 covers 15 residues. CDR3 sequence: CASSQTSGRSNEQFF. The CDR3 nucleotides read TGTGCCAGTAGCCAGACTAGCGGGAGAAGTAATGAGCAGTTCTTC.

CDR3 amino acids: CSASGDTNTGELFF. In DNA, the CDR3 is TGCAGTGCTTCGGGGGATACGAACACCGGGGAGCTGTTTTTT. The chain has TRBV20-1 and TRBJ2-2; a weak D match, TRBD2 (6 bases). Deletions cut 5 bases from V and 0 bases from J, with 10 bases between. The CDR3 contains 14 residues. Germline CDR1 DFQATT, CDR2 SNEGSKA (reference sequence).

This clonotype was recorded a few times. This rearrangement joins TRBV12-3 or TRBV12-4 to TRBJ2-3; the D is unclear. V lost 6 bases to trimming and J lost 6 bases, with 10 bases between them. The CDR3 spans 12 residues. CDR3 sequence reads: CASRGSIDTQYF. CDR3 nucleotide sequence: TGTGCCAGCAGGGGGTCGATTGATACGCAGTATTTT.

The chain couples TRBV3-1 to TRBJ2-4, with D perhaps matching TRBD1 (6 bases). CDR1 and CDR2 (germline): LGHDT, YNNKEL (reference sequence). V dropped 1 base and J dropped 4 bases, with 17 bases sitting between them. This CDR3 is 17 amino acids long. CDR3 DNA sequence: TGTGCCAGCAGCCAAGCTTACAATACAGGGAAAAAAAACATTCAGTACTTC. Translated, it gives CASSQAYNTGKKNIQYF.

This clonotype came up many times. This chain connects TRBV18 to TRBJ1-1; D gene uncertain. The CDR3 loop spans 12 amino acids. Germline V gene sequence: CDR1 KGHSH, CDR2 LQKENI. V was shortened by 4 bases and J by 5 bases, with 8 bases between the two germline ends. In nucleotides, the CDR3 is TGTGCCAGCTCACTCCAGATAACTGAAGCTTTCTTT. The encoded protein is CASSLQITEAFF.

CDR3 in DNA: TGCGCCAGCAGCTTTGGACTAGCGGGAGGGGGGAAATACAATGAGCAGTTCTTC. It yields the protein CASSFGLAGGGKYNEQFF. The chain combines TRBV5-1 with TRBJ2-1, with 15 bases that match TRBD2. V lost 2 bases, J lost 4 bases, and 7 bases stayed unmatched. This CDR3 has 18 residues. The germline gives CDR1 SGHRS, CDR2 YFSETQ.

The chain uses TRBV28 and TRBJ2-7; 9 nucleotides match TRBD1. CDR1 and CDR2 (germline): MDHEN, SYDVKM. Losses at the gene ends were 4 bases for V and 1 base for J; bases not matched to a gene: 8. The CDR3 is 16 residues long. The CDR3 coding sequence is TGTGCCAGCAGTTCCTATTCCGGGACAGGGTCCTACGAGCAGTACTTC. It codes for CASSSYSGTGSYEQYF.

This chain joins TRBV20-1 and TRBJ2-7; tentatively, D is TRBD1 (5 bases). Germline V gene sequence: CDR1 DFQATT, CDR2 SNEGSKA (reference sequence). The CDR3 consists of 14 residues. Trimming took off 7 bases at V and 0 bases at J, with 16 bases between the two ends. The CDR3: CSVPRVSGSYEQYF. DNA for the CDR3: TGCAGTGTTCCCAGGGTCTCGGGCTCCTACGAGCAGTACTTC.

Only a few counts were recorded for this clonotype. The chain has TRBV29-1 and TRBJ2-5; perhaps TRBD2 as D (7 bases). V shed 3 bases and J shed 5 bases, with 13 bases lying between them. Germline V CDR1 and CDR2: SQVTM, ANQGSEA. The CDR3 length is 13 residues. The CDR3 region is CSVEEGGSETQYF. The CDR3 DNA is TGCAGCGTTGAGGAGGGGGGGAGCGAGACCCAGTACTTC. Full variable domain (outside the CDR3, taken from reference TRBV29-1 and TRBJ2-5): SAVISQKPSRDICQRGTSLTIQCQVDSQVTMMFWYRQQPGQSLTLIATANQGSEATYESGFVIDKFPISRPNLTFSTLTVSNMSPEDSSIYLCSVEEGGSETQYFGPGTRLLVL.

This clonotype occurred a few times. CDR3 sequence (DNA): TGTGCCTGGACAGACAGGAGGAGGAATGAGCAGTTCTTC. Amino acid sequence: CAWTDRRRNEQFF. The chain combines TRBV30 with TRBJ2-1; TRBD1 is a possible D gene (6 bases). V dropped 4 bases and J dropped 7 bases, with 14 bases sitting between them. The CDR3 loop spans 13 amino acids. Germline CDR1 reads GTSNPN; CDR2 reads SVGIG (reference sequence).

In this sample, this clonotype turned up many times. The chain recombines TRBV12-3 or TRBV12-4 with TRBJ2-5; TRBD2 matches at 8 bases. This CDR3 contains 15 residues. V lost 7 bases, J lost 5 bases, and 12 bases stayed unmatched. In nucleotides, the CDR3 is TGTGCCAGCACCTCCGGGAGGGGGTTGTACGAGACCCAGTACTTC. Its translation: CASTSGRGLYETQYF.

This clonotype occurred a few times. The V call is TRBV5-1, the J call TRBJ2-7, with TRBD1 identical over 9 bases. V lost 6 bases, J lost 4 bases, and 8 bases stayed unmatched. Germline V gives CDR1 SGHRS, CDR2 YFSETQ. The CDR3 runs 14 residues. CDR3 region: CASTLDRGGYEQYF. In nucleotides, the CDR3 is TGCGCCAGCACCCTGGACAGGGGTGGGTACGAGCAGTACTTC.

This clonotype was seen only a few times. This chain links TRBV20-1 with TRBJ2-1; D uncertain. CDR3 size: 11 residues. With 2 bases removed from V and 8 bases from J, the gap between germline ends came to 7 bases. Germline CDR1 reads DFQATT; CDR2 reads SNEGSKA (reference sequence). The CDR3 bases are TGCAGTGCTAGAACGGGCCATGAGCAGTTCTTC. This gives the protein CSARTGHEQFF.

Many counts were recorded for this clonotype. V gene TRBV9 combines with J gene TRBJ1-3, with 7 nucleotides matching TRBD1. The CDR3 has 14 amino acids. Germline V CDR1 and CDR2: SGDLS, YYNGEE. V lost 2 bases to trimming and J lost 3 bases; unmatched junction nucleotides: 2. CDR3 coding DNA: TGTGCCAGCAGCGTCGGGACAGTTGGAAACACCATATATTTT. Amino acids: CASSVGTVGNTIYF.

The chain combines TRBV12-3 or TRBV12-4 with TRBJ1-1, with D possibly TRBD1 on 6 matching bases. V lost 6 bases and J lost 11, with 19 bases in between. This CDR3 spans 13 amino acids. In nucleotides, the CDR3 is TGTGCCAGCAGCCAAACCCAGGGGTTCGTGGCTTTCTTT. It encodes CASSQTQGFVAFF.